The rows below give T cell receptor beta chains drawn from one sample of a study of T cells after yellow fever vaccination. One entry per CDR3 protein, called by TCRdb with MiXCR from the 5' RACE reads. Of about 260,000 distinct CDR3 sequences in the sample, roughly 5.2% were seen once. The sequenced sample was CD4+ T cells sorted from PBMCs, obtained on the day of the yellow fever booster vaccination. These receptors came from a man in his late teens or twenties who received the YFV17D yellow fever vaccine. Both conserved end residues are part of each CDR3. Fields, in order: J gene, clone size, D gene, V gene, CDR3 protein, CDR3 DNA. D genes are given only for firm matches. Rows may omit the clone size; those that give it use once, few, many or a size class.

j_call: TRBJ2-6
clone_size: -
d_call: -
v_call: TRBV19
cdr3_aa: CASRPTSSGANVLTF
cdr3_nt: TGTGCCAGTAGGCCAACTTCATCTGGGGCCAACGTCCTGACTTTC

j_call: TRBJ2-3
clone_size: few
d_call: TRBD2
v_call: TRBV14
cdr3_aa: CASSRGFGGSTDTQYF
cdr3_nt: TGTGCCAGCAGCCGAGGTTTCGGGGGGAGCACAGATACGCAGTATTTT

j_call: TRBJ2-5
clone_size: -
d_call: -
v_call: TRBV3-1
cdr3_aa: CASSQEVIGVETQYF
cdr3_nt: TGTGCCAGCAGCCAAGAAGTGATAGGGGTCGAGACCCAGTACTTC

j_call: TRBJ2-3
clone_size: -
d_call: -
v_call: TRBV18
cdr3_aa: CASSRGAVDTQYF
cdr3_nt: TGTGCCAGCTCACGAGGGGCGGTAGATACGCAGTATTTT

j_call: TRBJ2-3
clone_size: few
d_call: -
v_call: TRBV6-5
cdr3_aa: CASKDGTDTQYF
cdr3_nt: TGTGCCAGCAAGGACGGCACAGATACGCAGTATTTT

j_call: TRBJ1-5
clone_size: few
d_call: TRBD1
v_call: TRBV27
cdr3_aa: CASSSDRGSSQPQHF
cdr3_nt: TGTGCCAGCAGTTCCGACAGGGGGTCCAGTCAGCCCCAGCATTTT

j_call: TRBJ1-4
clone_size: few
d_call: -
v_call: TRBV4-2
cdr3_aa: CASSQEGGKLFF
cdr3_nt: TGTGCCAGCAGCCAAGAAGGAGGGAAACTGTTTTTT

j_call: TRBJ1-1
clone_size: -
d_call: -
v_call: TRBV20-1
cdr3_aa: CSARYWGGGSTEAFF
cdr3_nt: TGCAGTGCTAGATATTGGGGAGGCGGTAGCACTGAAGCTTTCTTT

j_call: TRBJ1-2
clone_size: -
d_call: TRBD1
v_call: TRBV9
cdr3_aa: CASSIRQGANYGYTF
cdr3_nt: TGTGCCAGCAGCATCCGACAGGGAGCTAACTATGGCTACACCTTC

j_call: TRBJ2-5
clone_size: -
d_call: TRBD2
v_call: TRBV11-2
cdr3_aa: CASSPLLSRLAGGLEETQYF
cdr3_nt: TGTGCCAGCAGCCCCCTACTTTCACGACTAGCGGGGGGCCTCGAGGAGACCCAGTACTTC

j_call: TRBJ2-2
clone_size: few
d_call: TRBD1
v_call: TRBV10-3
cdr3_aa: CAISDERYRGTGELFF
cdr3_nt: TGTGCCATCAGTGACGAACGGTACAGGGGGACCGGGGAGCTGTTTTTT

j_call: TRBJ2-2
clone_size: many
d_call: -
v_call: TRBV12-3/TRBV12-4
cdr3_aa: CASSANTGELFF
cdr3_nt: TGTGCCAGCAGTGCAAACACCGGGGAGCTGTTTTTT

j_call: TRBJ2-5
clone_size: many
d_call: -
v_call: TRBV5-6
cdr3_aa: CASSLVPQETQYF
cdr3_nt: TGTGCCAGCAGCTTAGTACCCCAAGAGACCCAGTACTTC